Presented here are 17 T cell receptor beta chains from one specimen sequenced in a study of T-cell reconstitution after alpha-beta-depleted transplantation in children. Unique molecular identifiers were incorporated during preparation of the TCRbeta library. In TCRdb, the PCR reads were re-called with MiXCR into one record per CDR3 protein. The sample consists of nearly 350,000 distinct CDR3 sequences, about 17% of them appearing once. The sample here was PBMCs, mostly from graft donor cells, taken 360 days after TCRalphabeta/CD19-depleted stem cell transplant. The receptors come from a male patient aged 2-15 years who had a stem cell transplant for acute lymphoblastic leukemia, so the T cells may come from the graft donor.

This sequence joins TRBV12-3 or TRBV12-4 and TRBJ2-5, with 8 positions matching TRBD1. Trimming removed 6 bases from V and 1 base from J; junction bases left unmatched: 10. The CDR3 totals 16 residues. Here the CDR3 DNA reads TGTGCCAGCAGGCGGACAGGGTTTCTGGTCCAAGAGACCCAGTACTTC. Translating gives CASRRTGFLVQETQYF.

CDR3 sequence (DNA): TGTGCCACCAGTGACCTTACCCCTGGACAGCCCTACGAGCAGTACTTC. Translating it yields CATSDLTPGQPYEQYF. The chain joins TRBV24-1 to TRBJ2-7; weak D call: TRBD1 (6 bases). Germline assignment: CDR1 KGHDR and CDR2 SFDVKD. Trimming left V 4 bases short and J 2 bases short, with 17 bases between. The CDR3 length is 16 residues.

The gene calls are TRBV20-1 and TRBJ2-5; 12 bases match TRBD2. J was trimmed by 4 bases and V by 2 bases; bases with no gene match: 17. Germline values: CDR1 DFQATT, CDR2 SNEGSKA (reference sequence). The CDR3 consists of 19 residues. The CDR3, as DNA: TGCAGTGCTAGACCTAGCGGGGGGGCCGTTGGGCCTACACGAGAGACCCAGTACTTC. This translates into CSARPSGGAVGPTRETQYF.

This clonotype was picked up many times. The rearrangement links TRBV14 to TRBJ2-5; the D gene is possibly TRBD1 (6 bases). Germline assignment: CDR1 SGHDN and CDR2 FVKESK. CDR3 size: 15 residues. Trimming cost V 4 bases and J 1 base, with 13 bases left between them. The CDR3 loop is CASSPGHSIQETQYF. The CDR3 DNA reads TGTGCCAGCAGCCCGGGACACTCTATCCAAGAGACCCAGTACTTC.

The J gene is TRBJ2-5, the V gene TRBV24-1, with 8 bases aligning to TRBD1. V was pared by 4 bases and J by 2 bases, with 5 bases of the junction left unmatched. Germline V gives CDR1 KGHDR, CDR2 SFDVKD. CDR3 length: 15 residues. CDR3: CATSDTGQAQETQYF. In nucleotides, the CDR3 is TGTGCCACCAGTGACACGGGACAGGCTCAAGAGACCCAGTACTTC.

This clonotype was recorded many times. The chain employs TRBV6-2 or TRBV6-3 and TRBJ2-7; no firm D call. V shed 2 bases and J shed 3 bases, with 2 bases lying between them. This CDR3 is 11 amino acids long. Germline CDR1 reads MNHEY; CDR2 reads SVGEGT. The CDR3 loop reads CASSYDYEQYF. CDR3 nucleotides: TGTGCCAGCAGTTACGACTACGAGCAGTACTTC.

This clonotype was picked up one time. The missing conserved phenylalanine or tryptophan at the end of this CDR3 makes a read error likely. The CDR3 bases are TGTGCCAGCAGTATGAACTATGAGCAGTTCTGC. Amino acid sequence: CASSMNYEQFC. V is TRBV12-3 or TRBV12-4 and J is TRBJ2-1; D unresolved. V dropped 5 bases and J dropped 8 bases, with 7 bases sitting between them. The CDR3 contains 11 residues.

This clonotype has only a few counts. Written as DNA, the CDR3 is TGCAGTGCTAGGGGGGGAAACAATGAGCAGTTCTTC. This codes for CSARGGNNEQFF. The chain employs TRBV20-1 and TRBJ2-1, with TRBD2 as a possible D gene (6 bases). With 3 bases removed from V and 5 bases from J, the gap between germline ends came to 8 bases. The CDR3 has 12 amino acids. The germline CDR1 and CDR2 sequences are DFQATT and SNEGSKA (reference sequence).

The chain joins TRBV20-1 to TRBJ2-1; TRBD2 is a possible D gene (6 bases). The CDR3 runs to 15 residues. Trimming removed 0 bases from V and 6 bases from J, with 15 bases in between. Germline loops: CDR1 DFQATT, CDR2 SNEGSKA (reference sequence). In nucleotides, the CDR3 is TGCAGTGCTAGAGAGGGTAGCGGACCCTTCAATGAGCAGTTCTTC. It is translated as CSAREGSGPFNEQFF.

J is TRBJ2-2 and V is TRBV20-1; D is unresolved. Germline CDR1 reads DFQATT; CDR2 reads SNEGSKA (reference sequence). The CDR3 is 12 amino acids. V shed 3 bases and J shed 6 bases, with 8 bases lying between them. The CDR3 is CSASYRAGELFF. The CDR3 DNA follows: TGCAGTGCTAGTTATAGGGCCGGGGAGCTGTTTTTT.

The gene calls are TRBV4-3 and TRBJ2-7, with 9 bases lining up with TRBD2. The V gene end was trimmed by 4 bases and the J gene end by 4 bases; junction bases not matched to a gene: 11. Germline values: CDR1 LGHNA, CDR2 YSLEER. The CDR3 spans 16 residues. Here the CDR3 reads CASSPASGLARYEQYF. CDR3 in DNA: TGCGCCAGCAGCCCTGCGTCCGGACTAGCGAGATACGAGCAGTACTTC.

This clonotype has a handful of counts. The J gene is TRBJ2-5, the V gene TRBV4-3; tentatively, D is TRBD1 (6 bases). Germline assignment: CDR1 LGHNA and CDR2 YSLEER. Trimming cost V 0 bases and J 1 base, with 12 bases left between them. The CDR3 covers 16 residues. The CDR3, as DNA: TGCGCCAGCAGCCAAGACCTGGTCAGGGGCCAAGAGACCCAGTACTTC. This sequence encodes CASSQDLVRGQETQYF.

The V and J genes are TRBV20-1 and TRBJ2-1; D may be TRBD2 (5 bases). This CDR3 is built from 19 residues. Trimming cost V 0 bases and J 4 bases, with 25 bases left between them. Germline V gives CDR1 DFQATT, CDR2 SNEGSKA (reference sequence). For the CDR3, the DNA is TGCAGTGCTAGAGATCCCCCCCTGTTAAGCGGAGATGGGTACAATGAGCAGTTCTTC. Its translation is CSARDPPLLSGDGYNEQFF.

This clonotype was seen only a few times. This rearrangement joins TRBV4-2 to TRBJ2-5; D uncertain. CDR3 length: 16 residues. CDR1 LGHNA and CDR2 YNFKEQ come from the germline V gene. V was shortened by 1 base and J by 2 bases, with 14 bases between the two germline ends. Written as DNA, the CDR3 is TGTGCCAGCAGCCAAGGATCTAGTGGGCTACAAGAGACCCAGTACTTC. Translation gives CASSQGSSGLQETQYF.

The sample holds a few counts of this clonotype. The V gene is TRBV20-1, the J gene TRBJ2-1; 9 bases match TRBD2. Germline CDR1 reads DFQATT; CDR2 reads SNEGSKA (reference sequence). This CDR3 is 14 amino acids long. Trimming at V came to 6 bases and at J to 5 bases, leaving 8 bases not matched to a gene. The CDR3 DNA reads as TGCAGTGCCGCAAAGACTAGCGGAAACAATGAGCAGTTCTTC. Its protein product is CSAAKTSGNNEQFF.

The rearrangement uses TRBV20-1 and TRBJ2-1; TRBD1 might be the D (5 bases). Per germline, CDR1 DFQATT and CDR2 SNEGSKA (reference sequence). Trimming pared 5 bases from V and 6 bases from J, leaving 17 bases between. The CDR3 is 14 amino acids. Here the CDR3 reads CSAPRAISLNEQFF. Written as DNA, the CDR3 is TGCAGTGCTCCCAGGGCTATCTCCCTCAATGAGCAGTTCTTC.

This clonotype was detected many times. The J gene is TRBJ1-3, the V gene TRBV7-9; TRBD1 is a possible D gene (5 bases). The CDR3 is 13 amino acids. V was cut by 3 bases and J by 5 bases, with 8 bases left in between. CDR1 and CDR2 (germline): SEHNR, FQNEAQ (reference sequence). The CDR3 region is CASSFDSRNTIYF. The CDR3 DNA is TGTGCCAGCAGCTTTGACAGTAGAAACACCATATATTTT.